This record concerns one T cell receptor beta chain sequence. The source of the sample is a study of CD8 T cells in Susac syndrome. Random hexamers served to reverse transcribe roughly 0.45 to 1 ug RNA. By means of immunoSEQ multiplex PCR, TCR beta CDR3 spanning 54 Vbeta and 13 Jbeta underwent amplification. TCRdb processed the immunoSEQ multiplex PCR reads anew with MiXCR; each CDR3 protein has one entry. Of roughly 140,000 distinct CDR3 sequences in the sample, 85% to 95% were seen once. V gave up 4 bases and J gave up 0 bases; unmatched junction bases: 10. Germline lookup yields CDR1 SGHTA and CDR2 FQGNSA. This CDR3 has 19 amino acids. Purification of the CD8+ and CD4+ T cells relied on negative isolation, and TEMRA cells underwent FACS enrichment.

The TCR sequence derives from a human donor with multiple sclerosis. Sequenced: CD8+ T cells from PBMCs. V and J are TRBV7-2 and TRBJ2-3; 13 nucleotides agree with TRBD2. In DNA, the CDR3 is TGTGCCAGCAGCTCGTCACTAGCGGGGGGGCCTGTTAGCACAGATACGCAGTATTTT. It yields the protein CASSSSLAGGPVSTDTQYF.